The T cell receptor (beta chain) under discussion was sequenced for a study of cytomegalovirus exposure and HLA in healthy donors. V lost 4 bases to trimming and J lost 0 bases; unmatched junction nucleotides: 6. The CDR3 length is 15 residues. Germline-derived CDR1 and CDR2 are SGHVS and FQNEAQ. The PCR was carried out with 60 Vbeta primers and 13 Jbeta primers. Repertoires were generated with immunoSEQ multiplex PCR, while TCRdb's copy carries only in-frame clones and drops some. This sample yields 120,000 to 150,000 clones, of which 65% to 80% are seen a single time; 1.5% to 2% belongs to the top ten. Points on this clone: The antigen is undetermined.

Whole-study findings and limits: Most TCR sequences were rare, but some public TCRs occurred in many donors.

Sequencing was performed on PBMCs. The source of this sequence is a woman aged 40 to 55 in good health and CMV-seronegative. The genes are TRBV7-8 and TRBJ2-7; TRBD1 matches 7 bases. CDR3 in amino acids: CASSSPGQSSYEQYF. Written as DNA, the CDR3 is TGTGCCAGCAGCTCTCCGGGACAGAGCTCCTACGAGCAGTACTTC.